The table lists the clone carrying this T cell receptor (beta chain) with a few counts. TCRdb ran MiXCR on the RT-PCR reads and lists one entry per CDR3 protein. Here the sample spans over 400,000 distinct CDR3 sequences, around 15% being singletons. This specimen belongs to a study of patients and donors after allogeneic stem cell transplantation. The germline V gene has CDR1 SGHDT and CDR2 YYEEEE. This CDR3 spans 12 amino acids. J was trimmed by 11 bases and V by 0 bases; bases with no gene match: 2. This chain links TRBV5-6 with TRBJ2-1, with 7 bases matching TRBD1. Sequencing used blood, either unsorted or a sorted T cell fraction (not recorded which). This clonotype originated in a human donor who was either an allogeneic HSCT recipient or a stem cell or donor lymphocyte infusion donor (not recorded which). It is not recorded whose cells these are; they may come from a transplant donor. In DNA form, the CDR3 reads TGTGCCAGCAGCTTGGACAGGGGTAAGCAGTTCTTC. Its protein is CASSLDRGKQFF.